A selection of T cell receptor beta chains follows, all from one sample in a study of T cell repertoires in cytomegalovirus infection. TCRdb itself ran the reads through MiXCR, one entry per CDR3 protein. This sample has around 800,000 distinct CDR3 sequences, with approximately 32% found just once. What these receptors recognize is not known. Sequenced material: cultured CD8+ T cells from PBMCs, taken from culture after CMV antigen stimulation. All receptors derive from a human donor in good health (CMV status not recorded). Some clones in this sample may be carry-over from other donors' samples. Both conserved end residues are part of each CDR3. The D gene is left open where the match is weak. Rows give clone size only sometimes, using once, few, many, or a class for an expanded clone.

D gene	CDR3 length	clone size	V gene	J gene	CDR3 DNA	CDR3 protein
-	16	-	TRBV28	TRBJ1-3	TGTGCCAGCAGTTCCCCGGAAGTTTACGCTGGAAACACCATATATTTT	CASSSPEVYAGNTIYF
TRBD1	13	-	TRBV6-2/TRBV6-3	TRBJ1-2	TGTGCCAGCACCCTCCGGACAGGGAAAGGCTACACCTTC	CASTLRTGKGYTF
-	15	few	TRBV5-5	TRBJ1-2	TGTGCCAGCAGCCGCCGGGACACTACTAACTATGGCTACACCTTC	CASSRRDTTNYGYTF
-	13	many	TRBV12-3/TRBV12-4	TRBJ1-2	TGTGCCAGCAGTTTTTGGAACCTGGGGGGCTACACCTTC	CASSFWNLGGYTF
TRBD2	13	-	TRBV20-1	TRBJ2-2	TGCAGTGCCCTAGCGGGGGGGACCGGGGAGCTGTTTTTT	CSALAGGTGELFF
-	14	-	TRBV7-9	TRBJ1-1	TGTGCCAGCAGCTTAGTCGGGGAGAAGGACGAAGCTTTCTTT	CASSLVGEKDEAFF
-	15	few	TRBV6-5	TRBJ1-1	TGTGCCAGCAGTTACTCGGGGGCAGGGAACACTGAAGCTTTCTTT	CASSYSGAGNTEAFF
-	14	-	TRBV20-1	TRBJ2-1	TGCAGTGCTAGAGATCTTGGCAGCTACAATGAGCAGTTCTTC	CSARDLGSYNEQFF
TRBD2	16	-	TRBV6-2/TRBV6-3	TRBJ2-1	TGTGCCAGCAGTTACGCTAGCGGGGGCATCGACAATGAGCAGTTCTTC	CASSYASGGIDNEQFF
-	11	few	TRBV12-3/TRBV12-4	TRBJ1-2	TGTGCCAGCTGGGACTACTATGGCTACACCTTC	CASWDYYGYTF
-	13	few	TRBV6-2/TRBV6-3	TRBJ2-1	TGTGCCAGCAGTTACCAGAACAACAATGAGCAGTTCTTC	CASSYQNNNEQFF
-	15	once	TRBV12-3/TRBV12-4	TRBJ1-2	TGTGCCAGCAGTCCCATTTACGTGCTAAGGGATGGCTACAACTTC	CASSPIYVLRDGYNF
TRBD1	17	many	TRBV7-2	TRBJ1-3	TGTGCCAGCAGTCCAAAAGGGACAGAGCACTCTGGAAACACCATATATTTT	CASSPKGTEHSGNTIYF
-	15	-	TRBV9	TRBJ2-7	TGTGCCAGCAGCGTAGGTGTAGACACAACCTACGAGCAGTACTTC	CASSVGVDTTYEQYF
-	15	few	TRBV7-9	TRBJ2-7	TGTGCCAGCAGCATGGGGGGAAATAGGGCCTACGAGCAGTACTTC	CASSMGGNRAYEQYF
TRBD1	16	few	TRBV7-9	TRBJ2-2	TGTGCCAGCAGCTTCCAAGACAGGGGTGGAACCGGGGAGCTGTTTTTT	CASSFQDRGGTGELFF
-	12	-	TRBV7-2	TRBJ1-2	TGTGCCAGCAGCTTACCAGCGAATGGCTACAACTTC	CASSLPANGYNF
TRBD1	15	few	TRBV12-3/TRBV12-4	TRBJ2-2	TGTGCCAGCAGTCTCATACAGGGGTACACCGGGGAGCTGTTTTTT	CASSLIQGYTGELFF
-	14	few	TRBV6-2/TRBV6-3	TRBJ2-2	TGTGCCAGCAACCCTCCTCTTGGCACCGGGGAGCTGTTTTTT	CASNPPLGTGELFF
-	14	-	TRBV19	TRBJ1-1	TGTGCCAGTAGTGCCTCGGGGGTTTACACTGAAGCTTTCTTT	CASSASGVYTEAFF
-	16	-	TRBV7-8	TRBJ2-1	TGTGCCAGCAGCCCTCGTCCCCCCCAGCTCGACAATGAGCAGTTCTTC	CASSPRPPQLDNEQFF
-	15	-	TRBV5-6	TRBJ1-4	TGTGCCAGCAGCTTGGGGTCACTCAAATATGAAAAACTGTTTTTT	CASSLGSLKYEKLFF
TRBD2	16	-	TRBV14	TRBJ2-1	TGTGTCAGCAGCCTAAGACTAGCGGGGAAGCACAATGAGCAGTTCTTC	CVSSLRLAGKHNEQFF
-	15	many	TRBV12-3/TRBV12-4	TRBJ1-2	TGTGCCAGCAGTTTAGGGCAGCTACCCTACTATGGCTACACCTTC	CASSLGQLPYYGYTF
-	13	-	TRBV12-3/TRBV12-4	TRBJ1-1	TGTGCCAGCACCTGGGGGAGGAACACTGAAGCTCTCTTT	CASTWGRNTEALF
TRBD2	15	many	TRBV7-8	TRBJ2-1	TGTGCCAGCAGCTGGTTAGCGGGGGCTTACAATGAGCAGTTCTTC	CASSWLAGAYNEQFF
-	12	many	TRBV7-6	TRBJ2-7	TGTGCCAGTAGTTTCTCTCGGGGGGAGCAGTACTTC	CASSFSRGEQYF
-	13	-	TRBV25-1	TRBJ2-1	TGTGCCAGCACCGAAGGGAGACTTCGGGAGCAGTTCTTC	CASTEGRLREQFF
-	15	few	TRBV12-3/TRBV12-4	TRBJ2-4	TGTGCCAGCAGTTTCGGTATAGAAGCCAAAAACATTCAGTACTTC	CASSFGIEAKNIQYF
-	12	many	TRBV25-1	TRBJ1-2	TGTGCCAGCAGTGAATACCGGGGGGGCTACACCTTC	CASSEYRGGYTF
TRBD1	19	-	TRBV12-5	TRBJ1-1	TGTGCTAGTGGTTTTTTCCCCGGAAGCATCAAGGGGGCTCACACTGAAGCTTTCTTT	CASGFFPGSIKGAHTEAFF
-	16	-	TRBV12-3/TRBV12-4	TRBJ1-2	TGTGCCAGCAGCACTTATCGGGCAGGACCTAACTATGGCTACACCTTC	CASSTYRAGPNYGYTF
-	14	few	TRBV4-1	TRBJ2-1	TGCGCCAGCAGCCAAGGTGGCGTTAGCAATGAGCAGTTCTTC	CASSQGGVSNEQFF
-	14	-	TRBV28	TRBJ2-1	TGTGCCAGCAGGGCGACGGGGTCCTACAATGAGCAGTTCTTC	CASRATGSYNEQFF
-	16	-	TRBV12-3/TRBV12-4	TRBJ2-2	TGTGCCAGCAGTTTCTCGACCGGCACAGAAACCGGGGAGCTGTTTTTT	CASSFSTGTETGELFF